This passage covers 9 T cell receptor beta chains from one sample sequenced in a study of cytomegalovirus exposure and HLA in healthy donors. Profiling relied on immunoSEQ multiplex PCR, and the TCRdb table lists in-frame clones only, not all of them. In the table there are approximately 150,000 clones, about 90% of which are singletons. The sequencing input was PBMCs. These TCRs come from a woman under 30 in good health and CMV-seropositive.

The chain joins TRBV6-6 to TRBJ2-3; 10 bases agree with TRBD2. Trimming took 5 bases from V and 7 from J; bases not matched to a gene: 9. This CDR3 contains 15 residues. The germline V gene has CDR1 MNHNY and CDR2 SVGAGI (reference sequence). CDR3 in DNA: TGTGCCAGCAGTCCCCAGCGGGGGGGGAGAAATACGCAGTATTTT. It codes for CASSPQRGGRNTQYF.

J is TRBJ2-1 and V is TRBV27, with TRBD2 matching 14 bases. This CDR3 has 16 residues. Germline trimming cut 1 base from V and 5 bases from J; bases unmatched to any gene: 1. Germline loops: CDR1 MNHEY, CDR2 SMNVEV (reference sequence). Written as DNA, the CDR3 is TGTGCCAGCAGTTTATGGACTAGCGGGAGGAACAATGAGCAGTTCTTC. It encodes CASSLWTSGRNNEQFF.

This clone appeared a few times. The gene calls are TRBV6-1 and TRBJ2-7; unclear D gene. CDR3 length: 11 residues. The germline CDR1 and CDR2 sequences are MNHNS and SASEGT. Deletions cut 7 bases from V and 6 bases from J, with 10 bases between. This CDR3 reads CASKLRTEQYF. The CDR3 nucleotides read TGTGCCAGCAAATTGCGTACCGAGCAGTACTTC.

The chain joins TRBV19 to TRBJ2-5; 7 bases line up with TRBD1. V gave up 5 bases and J gave up 3 bases; unmatched junction bases: 6. This CDR3 has 14 residues. CDR1 LNHDA and CDR2 SQIVND come from the germline V gene (reference sequence). The CDR3 region is CASSLQGPEETQYF. The CDR3 region has the DNA TGTGCCAGTAGTTTACAGGGGCCGGAAGAGACCCAGTACTTC.

This chain links TRBV11-1 with TRBJ1-3; D uncertain. V lost 5 bases to trimming and J lost 4 bases, with 12 bases between them. The CDR3 length is 14 residues. From germline, CDR1 is SGHAT and CDR2 FQDESV (reference sequence). The CDR3 reads CASSLRIGGNTIYF. The CDR3 DNA reads TGTGCCAGCAGCCTGAGGATAGGAGGAAACACCATATATTTT. Drawing the rest from reference TRBV11-1 and TRBJ1-3, the complete variable domain is EAEVAQSPRYKITEKSQAVAFWCDPISGHATLYWYRQILGQGPELLVQFQDESVVDDSQLPKDRFSAERLKGVDSTLKIQPAELGDSAMYLCASSLRIGGNTIYFGEGSWLTVV.

The chain has TRBV7-9 and TRBJ2-1; 9 bases map to TRBD2. The length of the CDR3 is 14 residues. Losses at the gene ends were 4 bases for V and 8 bases for J; bases not matched to a gene: 6. Germline V gene lookup returns CDR1 SEHNR and CDR2 FQNEAQ (reference sequence). The DNA for the CDR3 is TGTGCCAGCAGCTCTAGCGGGGATAGGCATGAGCAGTTCTTC. Translating gives CASSSSGDRHEQFF.

The chain carries TRBV7-7 and TRBJ2-5, with 8 nucleotides matching TRBD2. CDR3 size: 16 residues. Germline trimming cut 4 bases from V and 0 bases from J; bases unmatched to any gene: 7. The germline V gene encodes CDR1 SSHAT and CDR2 FNYEAQ (reference sequence). The CDR3 protein is CASSWGVRGDQETQYF. As DNA, the CDR3 is TGTGCCAGCAGCTGGGGGGTGCGGGGGGACCAAGAGACCCAGTACTTC.

This clone was seen more than once but under ten times. The chain is built from TRBV5-1 and TRBJ1-6, with D hard to call. Trimming pared 0 bases from V and 8 bases from J, leaving 12 bases between. There are 15 residues in the CDR3. Germline V lookup: CDR1 SGHRS, CDR2 YFSETQ. The CDR3 nucleotides read TGCGCCAGCAGCTTGGGTCGCCCTACAGATTCACCCCTCCACTTT. Translating it yields CASSLGRPTDSPLHF.

V gene TRBV7-2 combines with J gene TRBJ1-2; D is ambiguous. Germline CDR1 and CDR2: SGHTA and FQGNSA. V was shortened by 3 bases and J by 7 bases, with 6 bases between the two germline ends. CDR3 length equals 11 residues. CDR3 protein: CASSFSGGYTF. In DNA form, the CDR3 reads TGTGCCAGCAGCTTTAGCGGTGGCTACACCTTC. The full variable domain, its missing parts supplied by reference TRBV7-2 and TRBJ1-2, is GAGVSQSPSNKVTEKGKDVELRCDPISGHTALYWYRQSLGQGLEFLIYFQGNSAPDKSGLPSDRFSAERTGGSVSTLTIQRTQQEDSAVYLCASSFSGGYTFGSGTRLTVV.